The clone carrying this TCR beta chain was found a few times. The sample is drawn from a study of technical replicates of blood from a few donors. Clones were read by immunoSEQ multiplex PCR, and TCRdb kept only the in-frame ones, dropping some. The sample lists 65,000 to 90,000 clones, roughly nine tenths seen once, with around 0.24% in the top ten. V gave up 2 bases and J gave up 4 bases; unmatched junction bases: 12. Looked up from germline, CDR1 is SGHDT and CDR2 is YYEEEE. The CDR3 is made up of 16 amino acids. Sequenced: T cells isolated from PBMCs. J is TRBJ2-7 and V is TRBV5-6, with 7 bases aligning to TRBD2. This sequence was found in a human donor in good health. The CDR3 loop is CASSFLVAAGVYEQYF. In DNA form, the CDR3 reads TGTGCCAGCAGCTTTTTAGTCGCCGCGGGGGTTTACGAGCAGTACTTC.